The clone carrying this T cell receptor (beta chain) was picked up a small number of times. Antigen specificity is unknown. Trimming pared 3 bases from V and 0 bases from J, leaving 9 bases between. The CDR3 length is 15 residues. Germline assignment: CDR1 MNHNS and CDR2 SASEGT. This sample was taken from a study of CD8 T cells in ankylosing spondylitis. Study-level points and caveats: What seemed typical of ankylosing spondylitis blood was a TCR beta motif built from several highly homologous variants. Clones tied to disease were said to be significantly enriched in matched ankylosing spondylitis synovial fluid. Disease-linked clones proved CD8+ and comparatively uncommon in peripheral blood.

Quantitative 5'-RACE with molecular barcodes was used to make the TCR beta libraries. MiXCR, applied by TCRdb to the 5' RACE reads, yields one record per CDR3 protein. The table lists 250,000 to 350,000 distinct CDR3 sequences, around 19% of them singletons, with roughly 7.4% in the top ten. The rearrangement links TRBV6-1 to TRBJ2-1; D not certain. The specimen was blood, either unsorted or a sorted T cell fraction (not recorded which). The receptor was isolated from a male donor with ankylosing spondylitis or in good health (not recorded which). The CDR3 protein is CASSEVRNSYNEQFF. Here the CDR3 DNA reads TGTGCCAGCAGTGAGGTACGAAACTCCTACAATGAGCAGTTCTTC.